One and the same sample provided the 27 T cell receptor beta chains below, sequenced in a study of cytomegalovirus exposure and HLA in healthy donors. With 60 Vbeta and 13 Jbeta primers, the PCR was carried out. Profiling relied on immunoSEQ multiplex PCR, and the TCRdb table lists in-frame clones only, not all of them. The sample holds 150,000 to 200,000 clones; roughly 80% are singletons and the top ten take 3% to 3.5%. Sequenced material: PBMCs. The receptors here all came from a female donor in good health and CMV-seronegative.

The J gene is TRBJ2-1, the V gene TRBV4-1; 10 bases agree with TRBD2. Trimming removed 1 base from V and 4 bases from J; junction bases left unmatched: 4. The CDR3 length is 16 residues. The germline V gene has CDR1 MGHRA and CDR2 YSYEKL. CDR3 sequence (DNA): TGCGCCAGCAGCCAAGTGTCTAGCGGGGGATACAATGAGCAGTTCTTC. This sequence encodes CASSQVSSGGYNEQFF.

The rearrangement joins TRBV28 to TRBJ2-5; 8 bases match TRBD1. This CDR3 is 14 amino acids long. Unmatched junction bases numbered 6, after V lost 7 bases and J lost 2 bases. Germline CDR1 MDHEN, CDR2 SYDVKM. CDR3 sequence (DNA): TGTGCCAGCACAGACAGGGGTCCTCAAGAGACCCAGTACTTC. Translated, it gives CASTDRGPQETQYF.

The chain links TRBV6-5 to TRBJ2-1, with D possibly matching TRBD2 (6 bases). This CDR3 contains 14 residues. Per germline, CDR1 MNHEY and CDR2 SVGAGI. Between the trimmed V and J ends, which lost 5 bases and 1 base, there was a span of 9 bases. DNA of the CDR3: TGTGCCAGCAGTCTCGCGGGATCCTACAATGAGCAGTTCTTC. This codes for CASSLAGSYNEQFF.

This chain joins TRBV27 and TRBJ2-7; 13 bases are shared with TRBD2. Trimming at V came to 5 bases and at J to 4 bases, leaving 8 bases not matched to a gene. The CDR3 totals 16 residues. CDR1 and CDR2 (germline): MNHEY, SMNVEV (reference sequence). The CDR3 DNA is TGTGCCAGCAGTCAGCCGGGACTAGCGGGATTGTACGAGCAGTACTTC. It translates to CASSQPGLAGLYEQYF.

This clone has a single count. The chain links TRBV28 to TRBJ1-1, with 9 bases aligning to TRBD1. The CDR3 sequence is 15 residues long. Germline trimming cut 5 bases from V and 1 base from J; bases unmatched to any gene: 5. The germline gives CDR1 MDHEN, CDR2 SYDVKM. CDR3 coding DNA: TGTGCCAGCAGTCGGCCGGGACAGGGGAACACTGAAGCTTTCTTT. It encodes CASSRPGQGNTEAFF.

This chain links TRBV28 with TRBJ1-6, with D possibly TRBD1 on 5 matching bases. The germline CDR1 and CDR2 sequences are MDHEN and SYDVKM. Between the trimmed V and J ends, which lost 6 bases and 9 bases, there was a span of 15 bases. The CDR3 loop spans 14 amino acids. CDR3: CASRAWGRVSPLHF. The CDR3 DNA reads as TGTGCCAGCAGGGCCTGGGGCAGGGTTTCACCCCTCCACTTT.

The gene calls are TRBV6-6 and TRBJ1-5; D ambiguous. Trimming removed 2 bases at V and 7 bases at J, with 9 bases between. CDR1 MNHNY and CDR2 SVGAGI come from the germline V gene (reference sequence). This CDR3 region has 13 residues. The CDR3 DNA follows: TGTGCCAGCAGTTACGAGGGTATCCAGCCCCAGCATTTT. It specifies CASSYEGIQPQHF.

V gene TRBV9 combines with J gene TRBJ2-3; D is unresolved. CDR1 and CDR2 from the germline V gene are SGDLS and YYNGEE. V was pared by 3 bases and J by 0 bases, with 5 bases between. The CDR3 covers 13 residues. CDR3 DNA: TGTGCCAGCAGCGCCCTCAGCACAGATACGCAGTATTTT. Its protein product is CASSALSTDTQYF.

The chain is built from TRBV18 and TRBJ1-3, with D perhaps TRBD1 (5 bases). V gave up 3 bases and J gave up 0 bases, with 9 bases separating them. The CDR3 extends over 15 amino acids. Looked up from germline, CDR1 is KGHSH and CDR2 is LQKENI. In nucleotides, the CDR3 is TGTGCCAGCTCACCCTCAGACAGCTCTGGAAACACCATATATTTT. This codes for CASSPSDSSGNTIYF. The whole variable domain, remainder taken from reference TRBV18 and TRBJ1-3, is NAGVMQNPRHLVRRRGQEARLRCSPMKGHSHVYWYRQLPEEGLKFMVYLQKENIIDESGMPKERFSAEFPKEGPSILRIQQVVRGDSAAYFCASSPSDSSGNTIYFGEGSWLTVV.

The chain combines TRBV5-4 with TRBJ1-2, with a tentative D call TRBD1 (6 bases). Germline CDR1 SGHNT, CDR2 YYREEE (reference sequence). The CDR3 covers 14 residues. V was trimmed by 6 bases and J by 3 bases, leaving 15 bases between them. CDR3 sequence reads: CASNQGSSYYGYTF. CDR3 DNA: TGTGCCAGCAATCAGGGGAGCTCGTACTATGGCTACACCTTC.

J is TRBJ2-7 and V is TRBV7-2; tentatively, D is TRBD1 (5 bases). Between the trimmed V and J ends, which lost 2 bases and 3 bases, there was a span of 11 bases. The CDR3 runs to 14 residues. Germline V gene lookup returns CDR1 SGHTA and CDR2 FQGNSA. CDR3 in DNA: TGTGCCAGCAGCTTAAAGGGCAGGGACTACGAGCAGTACTTC. This sequence encodes CASSLKGRDYEQYF.

This clone was detected only once. The chain employs TRBV7-8 and TRBJ2-1; D is possibly TRBD1 (6 bases). The germline V and J ends were trimmed by 10 bases and 2 bases, with 9 bases remaining between them. The CDR3 spans 12 residues. Germline lookup yields CDR1 SGHVS and CDR2 FQNEAQ. In DNA form, the CDR3 reads TGTGCCACCACAGGGCCCTACAATGAGCAGTTCTTC. This encodes CATTGPYNEQFF.

The gene calls are TRBV29-1 and TRBJ2-2, with 8 bases matching TRBD1. J lost 4 bases, V lost 6 bases, and 13 bases had no gene match. The CDR3 is 16 residues long. The V gene's germline CDR1 is SQVTM and CDR2 ANQGSEA. For the CDR3, the DNA is TGCAGCGTAACCCAGGGGGCAGGTGTGGGCACCGGGGAGCTGTTTTTT. This sequence encodes CSVTQGAGVGTGELFF.

This clone was seen more than once but under ten times. The V gene is TRBV7-2, the J gene TRBJ1-4; 8 bases align to TRBD1. CDR1 and CDR2 from the germline V gene are SGHTA and FQGNSA. The CDR3 loop spans 17 amino acids. V lost 0 bases and J lost 7; bases outside the gene matches: 10. The CDR3 here is CASSLAEFPGGSEKLFF. The CDR3 DNA reads as TGTGCCAGCAGCTTAGCTGAGTTTCCAGGGGGCAGTGAAAAACTGTTTTTT.

V gene TRBV4-3 combines with J gene TRBJ1-6; maybe TRBD1 (5 bases). The V end was cut by 0 bases, the J end by 7 bases, with 10 bases between. The CDR3 sequence is 15 residues long. The germline V gene encodes CDR1 LGHNA and CDR2 YSLEER. CDR3 nucleotide sequence: TGCGCCAGCAGCCAAGACGCAGGGAGGAATTCACCCCTCCACTTT. Protein: CASSQDAGRNSPLHF.

The chain combines TRBV7-6 with TRBJ2-1, with 12 bases aligning to TRBD2. The CDR3 has 16 residues. J gave up 3 bases and V 6 bases, and 6 bases lay outside the gene matches. CDR1 is SGHVS, CDR2 FNYEAQ, per germline. The CDR3 reads CASSLLAGGGYNEQFF. For the CDR3, the DNA is TGTGCCAGCAGTCTACTAGCGGGAGGTGGCTACAATGAGCAGTTCTTC.

The chain employs TRBV29-1 and TRBJ1-1, with a weak D call TRBD1 (6 bases). CDR3 length equals 14 residues. The V and J ends lost 3 bases and 6 bases respectively, with 17 bases between them. Germline-derived CDR1 and CDR2 are SQVTM and ANQGSEA. The chain's CDR3 is CSVDPGLGGPEAFF. Here the CDR3 DNA reads TGCAGCGTTGACCCAGGGTTAGGGGGACCTGAAGCTTTCTTT.

The chain combines TRBV28 with TRBJ2-7; 8 bases fit TRBD1. V was clipped by 0 bases and J by 0 bases; unmatched bases: 7. The CDR3 totals 17 residues. Per germline, CDR1 MDHEN and CDR2 SYDVKM. The CDR3 is CASSLWSRQGTSYEQYF. CDR3 coding DNA: TGTGCCAGCAGTTTATGGAGCCGACAGGGGACCTCCTACGAGCAGTACTTC.

V and J are TRBV29-1 and TRBJ2-3; D is possibly TRBD2 (7 bases). Trimming stripped 4 bases from V and 5 bases from J, with 19 bases between. The CDR3 runs 15 residues. Germline CDR1 SQVTM, CDR2 ANQGSEA. CDR3: CSVARGGITGDTQYF. The CDR3 bases are TGCAGCGTTGCTAGGGGGGGAATTACAGGAGATACGCAGTATTTT.

The chain is built from TRBV5-8 and TRBJ1-5; no definite D call. V dropped 0 bases and J dropped 6 bases, with 13 bases sitting between them. Germline loops: CDR1 SGHTS, CDR2 YDEGEE. The CDR3 consists of 15 residues. CDR3 sequence reads: CASSLDLAGGQPQHF. The CDR3 DNA follows: TGTGCCAGCAGCTTGGATCTGGCCGGAGGTCAGCCCCAGCATTTT.

In nucleotides, the CDR3 is TGTGCCAGCAGTTTTAGGGGTGCGGGAATCACCGGGGAGCTGTTTTTT. It is translated as CASSFRGAGITGELFF. V is TRBV28 and J is TRBJ2-2; D may be TRBD2 (6 bases). The V end was cut by 3 bases, the J end by 4 bases, with 15 bases between. Germline assignment: CDR1 MDHEN and CDR2 SYDVKM. The CDR3 length is 16 residues.

J is TRBJ2-7 and V is TRBV18; 8 bases agree with TRBD1. Trimming removed 3 bases from V and 0 bases from J; junction bases left unmatched: 4. Germline V gene data show CDR1 as KGHSH and CDR2 as LQKENI. This CDR3 has 15 residues. This chain's CDR3 is CASSPRTGNSYEQYF. CDR3 nucleotide sequence: TGTGCCAGCTCACCCAGGACAGGGAACTCCTACGAGCAGTACTTC.

The genes are TRBV4-1 and TRBJ1-2; 7 bases fit TRBD1. This CDR3 is 14 amino acids long. The V segment lost 0 bases and the J segment 8 bases; nucleotides outside the gene matches: 6. Per germline, CDR1 MGHRA and CDR2 YSYEKL. The CDR3 region is CASSQDEGAEGYTF. The CDR3 DNA is TGCGCCAGCAGCCAAGATGAGGGGGCTGAGGGCTACACCTTC.

This clone was observed a few times. The chain recombines TRBV15 with TRBJ2-5; unclear D gene. This CDR3 region has 12 residues. V lost 2 bases and J lost 5, with 6 bases in between. The germline V gene has CDR1 LNHNV and CDR2 YYDKDF (reference sequence). The CDR3 is CATSRPRETQYF. CDR3 nucleotides: TGTGCCACCAGCAGACCCCGGGAGACCCAGTACTTC.

This chain connects TRBV6-5 to TRBJ2-2; D is perhaps TRBD1 (6 bases). This CDR3 has 14 amino acids. V lost 6 bases to trimming and J lost 4 bases, with 12 bases between them. Per germline, CDR1 MNHEY and CDR2 SVGAGI. CDR3 sequence: CASRDRTFTGELFF. Here the CDR3 DNA reads TGTGCCAGCAGAGACAGGACATTCACCGGGGAGCTGTTTTTT.

DNA of the CDR3: TGTGCCAGCAGCTTAGTAGCACTAGCCAACCAAAGGGATACGCAGTATTTT. Its translation is CASSLVALANQRDTQYF. The chain is built from TRBV7-2 and TRBJ2-3; TRBD2 might be the D (6 bases). CDR3 size: 17 residues. Looked up from germline, CDR1 is SGHTA and CDR2 is FQGNSA. V gave up 1 base and J gave up 6 bases, with 20 bases separating them.

J is TRBJ2-3 and V is TRBV9, with 10 bases aligning to TRBD1. This CDR3 is built from 14 residues. Germline V gene sequence: CDR1 SGDLS, CDR2 YYNGEE. V was pared by 7 bases and J by 2 bases, with 4 bases of the junction left unmatched. CDR3 residues: CASGTGEFTDTQYF. CDR3 in DNA: TGTGCCAGCGGGACAGGGGAGTTCACAGATACGCAGTATTTT.